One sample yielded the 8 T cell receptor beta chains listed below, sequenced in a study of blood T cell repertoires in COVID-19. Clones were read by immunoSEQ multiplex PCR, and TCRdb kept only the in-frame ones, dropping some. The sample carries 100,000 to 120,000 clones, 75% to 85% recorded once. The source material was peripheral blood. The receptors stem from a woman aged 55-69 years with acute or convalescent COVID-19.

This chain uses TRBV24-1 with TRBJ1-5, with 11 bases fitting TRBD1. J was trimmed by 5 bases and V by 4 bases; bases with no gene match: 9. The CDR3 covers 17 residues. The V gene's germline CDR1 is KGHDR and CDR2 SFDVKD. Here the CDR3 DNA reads TGTGCCACCAGTGACTCCGCCTCGGGACAGGGGGATCAGCCCCAGCATTTT. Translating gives CATSDSASGQGDQPQHF.

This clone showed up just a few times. For the CDR3, the DNA is TGCGCCAGCAGCCAAGCAGGGGACAATCAGCCCCAGCATTTT. Its protein product is CASSQAGDNQPQHF. This rearrangement joins TRBV4-1 to TRBJ1-5; TRBD1 is a possible D gene (6 bases). CDR1 MGHRA and CDR2 YSYEKL come from the germline V gene. This CDR3 has 14 residues. The V end lost 1 base, the J end lost 3 bases, and 7 bases lay between the germline ends.

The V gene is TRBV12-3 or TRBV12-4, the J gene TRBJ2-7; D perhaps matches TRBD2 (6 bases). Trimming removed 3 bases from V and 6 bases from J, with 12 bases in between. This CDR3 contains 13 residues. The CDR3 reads CASSLGGDGEQYF. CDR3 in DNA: TGTGCCAGCAGTTTGGGCGGGGACGGCGAGCAGTACTTC.

For the CDR3, the DNA is TGTGCCAGTAGTATACAGGGGCGGGGGTCCGCTGAAGCTTTCTTT. This codes for CASSIQGRGSAEAFF. This chain connects TRBV19 to TRBJ1-1, with D maybe TRBD1 (6 bases). The V and J ends lost 2 bases and 6 bases respectively, with 16 bases between them. The germline CDR1 and CDR2 sequences are LNHDA and SQIVND (reference sequence). This CDR3 has 15 residues.

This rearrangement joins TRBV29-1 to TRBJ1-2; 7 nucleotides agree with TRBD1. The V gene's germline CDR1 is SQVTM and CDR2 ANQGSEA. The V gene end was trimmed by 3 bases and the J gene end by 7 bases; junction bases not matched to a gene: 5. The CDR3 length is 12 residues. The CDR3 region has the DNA TGCAGCGTTGAGGGCTACAGGGGTGGCTACACCTTC. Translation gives CSVEGYRGGYTF.

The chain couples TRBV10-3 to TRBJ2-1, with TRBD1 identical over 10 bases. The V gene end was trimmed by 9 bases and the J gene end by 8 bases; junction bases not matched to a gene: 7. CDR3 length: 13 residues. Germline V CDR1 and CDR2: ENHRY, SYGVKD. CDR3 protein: CAIGQGVEDEQFF. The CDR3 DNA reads TGTGCCATAGGACAGGGGGTAGAAGATGAGCAGTTCTTC.

CDR3 residues: CASSYGEGTGDPYEQYF. CDR3 coding DNA: TGTGCCAGCAGCTATGGTGAGGGGACAGGAGATCCCTACGAGCAGTACTTC. The genes are TRBV11-3 and TRBJ2-7, with 8 bases that match TRBD1. CDR3 length: 17 residues. V was clipped by 4 bases and J by 2 bases; unmatched bases: 13. Germline V gene lookup returns CDR1 SGHNT and CDR2 YENEEA.

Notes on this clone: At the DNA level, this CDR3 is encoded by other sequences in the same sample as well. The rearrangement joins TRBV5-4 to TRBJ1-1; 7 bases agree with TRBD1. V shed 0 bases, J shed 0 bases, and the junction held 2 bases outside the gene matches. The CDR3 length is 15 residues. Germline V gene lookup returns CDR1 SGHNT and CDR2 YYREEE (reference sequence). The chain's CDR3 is CASSLGQGLNTEAFF. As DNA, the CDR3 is TGTGCCAGCAGCTTGGGACAGGGCTTGAACACTGAAGCTTTCTTT.